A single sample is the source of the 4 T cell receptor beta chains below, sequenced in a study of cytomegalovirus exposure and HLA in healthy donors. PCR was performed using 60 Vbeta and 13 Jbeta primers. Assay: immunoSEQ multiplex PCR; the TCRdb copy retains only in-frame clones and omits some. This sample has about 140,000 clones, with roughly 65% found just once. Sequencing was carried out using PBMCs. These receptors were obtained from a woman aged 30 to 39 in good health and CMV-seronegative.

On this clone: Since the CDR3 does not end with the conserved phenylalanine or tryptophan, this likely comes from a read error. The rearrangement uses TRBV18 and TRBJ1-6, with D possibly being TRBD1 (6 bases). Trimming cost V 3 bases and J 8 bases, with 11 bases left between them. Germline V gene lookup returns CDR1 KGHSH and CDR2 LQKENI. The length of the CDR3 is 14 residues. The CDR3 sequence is CASSPQGPDSPLHL. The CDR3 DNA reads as TGTGCCAGCTCACCGCAGGGGCCCGATTCACCCCTCCACCTT.

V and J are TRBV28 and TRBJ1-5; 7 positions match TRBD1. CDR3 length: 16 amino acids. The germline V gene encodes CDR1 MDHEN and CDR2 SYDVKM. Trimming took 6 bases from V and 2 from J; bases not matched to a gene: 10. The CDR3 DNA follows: TGTGCCAGCAGCCCGCCCCCAGGACAGGGCAATCAGCCCCAGCATTTT. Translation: CASSPPPGQGNQPQHF. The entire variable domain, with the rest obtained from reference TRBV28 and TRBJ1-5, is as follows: DVKVTQSSRYLVKRTGEKVFLECVQDMDHENMFWYRQDPGLGLRLIYFSYDVKMKEKGDIPEGYSVSREKKERFSLILESASTNQTSMYLCASSPPPGQGNQPQHFGDGTRLSIL.

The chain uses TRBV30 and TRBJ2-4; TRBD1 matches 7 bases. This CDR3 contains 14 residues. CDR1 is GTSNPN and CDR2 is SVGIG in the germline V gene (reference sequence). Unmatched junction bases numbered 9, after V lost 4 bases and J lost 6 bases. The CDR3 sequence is CAWMGRGKGNIQYF. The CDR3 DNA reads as TGTGCCTGGATGGGCAGGGGGAAAGGAAACATTCAGTACTTC.

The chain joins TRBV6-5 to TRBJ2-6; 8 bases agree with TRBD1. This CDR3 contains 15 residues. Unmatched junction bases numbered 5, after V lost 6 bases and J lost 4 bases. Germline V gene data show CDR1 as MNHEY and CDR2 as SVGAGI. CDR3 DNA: TGTGCCAGCAGGACCAGGGGGCCCGGGGCCAACGTCCTGACTTTC. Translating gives CASRTRGPGANVLTF.